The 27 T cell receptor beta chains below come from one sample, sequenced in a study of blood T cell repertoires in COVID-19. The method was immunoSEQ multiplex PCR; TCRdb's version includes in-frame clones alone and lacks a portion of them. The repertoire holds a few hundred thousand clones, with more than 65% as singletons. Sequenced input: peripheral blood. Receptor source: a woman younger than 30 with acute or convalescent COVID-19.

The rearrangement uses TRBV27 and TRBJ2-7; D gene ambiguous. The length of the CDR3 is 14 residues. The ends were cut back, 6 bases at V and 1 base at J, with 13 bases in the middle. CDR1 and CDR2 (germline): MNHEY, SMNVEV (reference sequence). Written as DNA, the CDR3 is TGTGCCAGCAGGGTGGGCGCTGGGTCCTACGAGCAGTACTTC. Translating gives CASRVGAGSYEQYF.

The CDR3 protein is CASSQDDPGASNQPQHF. CDR3 bases: TGCGCCAGCAGCCAAGATGATCCAGGGGCTAGCAATCAGCCCCAGCATTTT. The V call is TRBV4-1, the J call TRBJ1-5, with a possible D match to TRBD1 (6 bases). The germline CDR1 and CDR2 sequences are MGHRA and YSYEKL. The CDR3 contains 17 residues. V gave up 0 bases and J gave up 0 bases, with 12 bases separating them.

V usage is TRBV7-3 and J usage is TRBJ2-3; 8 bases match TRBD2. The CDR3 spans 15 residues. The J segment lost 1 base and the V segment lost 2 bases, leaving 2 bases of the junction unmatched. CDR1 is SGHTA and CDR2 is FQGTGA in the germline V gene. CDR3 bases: TGTGCCAGCAGCTTAGGAGCGGGGGGCACAGATACGCAGTATTTT. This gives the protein CASSLGAGGTDTQYF. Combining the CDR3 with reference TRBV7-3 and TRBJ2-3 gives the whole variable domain GAGVSQTPSNKVTEKGKYVELRCDPISGHTALYWYRQSLGQGPEFLIYFQGTGAADDSGLPNDRFFAVRPEGSVSTLKIQRTERGDSAVYLCASSLGAGGTDTQYFGPGTRLTVL.

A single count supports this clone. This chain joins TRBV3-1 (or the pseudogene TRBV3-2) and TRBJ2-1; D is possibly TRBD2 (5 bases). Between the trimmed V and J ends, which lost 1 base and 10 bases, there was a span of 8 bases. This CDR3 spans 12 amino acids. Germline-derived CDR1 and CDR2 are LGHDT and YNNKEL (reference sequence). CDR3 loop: CASSQALAEQFF. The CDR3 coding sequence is TGTGCCAGCAGCCAAGCCCTAGCCGAGCAGTTCTTC.

CDR3 sequence (DNA): TGTGCCAGCAGCAAAGCGCACTTGTATAGGGGGAGCCTTAATGAAAAACTGTTTTTT. This codes for CASSKAHLYRGSLNEKLFF. This chain links TRBV21-1 with TRBJ1-4; whether TRBD1, the table's D call, matches the DNA was not checked. TRBV21-1 is annotated as a pseudogene. This CDR3 contains 19 residues.

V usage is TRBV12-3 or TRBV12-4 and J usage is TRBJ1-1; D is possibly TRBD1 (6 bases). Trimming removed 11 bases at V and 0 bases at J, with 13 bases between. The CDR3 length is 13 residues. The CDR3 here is CAGGGHLNTEAFF. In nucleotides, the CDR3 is TGTGCCGGCGGGGGACACCTGAACACTGAAGCTTTCTTT.

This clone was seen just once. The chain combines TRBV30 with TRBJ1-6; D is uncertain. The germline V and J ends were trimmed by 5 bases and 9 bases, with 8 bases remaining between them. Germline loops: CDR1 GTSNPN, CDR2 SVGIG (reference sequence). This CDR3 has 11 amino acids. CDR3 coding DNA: TGTGCCTGGGAATCGGGTTCACCCCTCCACTTT. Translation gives CAWESGSPLHF.

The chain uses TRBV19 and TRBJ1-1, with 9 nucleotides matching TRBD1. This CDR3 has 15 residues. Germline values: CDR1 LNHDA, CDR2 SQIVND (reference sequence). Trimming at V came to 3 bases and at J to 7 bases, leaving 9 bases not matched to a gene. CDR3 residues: CASSMVGTGSGEAFF. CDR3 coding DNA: TGTGCCAGTAGTATGGTCGGGACAGGGTCTGGTGAAGCTTTCTTT. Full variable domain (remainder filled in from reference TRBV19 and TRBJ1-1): DGGITQSPKYLFRKEGQNVTLSCEQNLNHDAMYWYRQDPGQGLRLIYYSQIVNDFQKGDIAEGYSVSREKKESFPLTVTSAQKNPTAFYLCASSMVGTGSGEAFFGQGTRLTVV.

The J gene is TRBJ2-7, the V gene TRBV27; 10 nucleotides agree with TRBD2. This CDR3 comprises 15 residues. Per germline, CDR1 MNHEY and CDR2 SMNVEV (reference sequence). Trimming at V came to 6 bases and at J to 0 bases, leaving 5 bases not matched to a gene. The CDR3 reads CASRRLAGISYEQYF. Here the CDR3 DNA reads TGTGCCAGCAGGAGACTAGCGGGTATCTCCTACGAGCAGTACTTC.

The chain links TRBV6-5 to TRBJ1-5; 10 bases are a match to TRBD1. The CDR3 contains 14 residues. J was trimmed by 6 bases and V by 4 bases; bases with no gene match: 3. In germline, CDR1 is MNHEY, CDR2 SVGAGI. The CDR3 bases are TGTGCCAGCAGTTCCGGACAGGGGGGTCAGCCCCAGCATTTT. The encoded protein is CASSSGQGGQPQHF.

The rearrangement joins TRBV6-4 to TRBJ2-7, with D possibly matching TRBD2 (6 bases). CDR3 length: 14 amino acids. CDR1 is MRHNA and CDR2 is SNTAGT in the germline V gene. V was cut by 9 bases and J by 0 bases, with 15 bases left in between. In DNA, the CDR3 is TGTGCCAGGGACCGTGGGGGGTCCTCCTACGAGCAGTACTTC. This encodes CARDRGGSSYEQYF.

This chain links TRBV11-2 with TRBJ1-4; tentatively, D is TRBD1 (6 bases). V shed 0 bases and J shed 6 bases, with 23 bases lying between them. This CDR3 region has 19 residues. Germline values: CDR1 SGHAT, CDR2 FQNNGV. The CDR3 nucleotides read TGTGCCAGCAGCTTAGAATTTTGGGGGCGGCTAAATTCGTATGAAAAACTGTTTTTT. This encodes CASSLEFWGRLNSYEKLFF.

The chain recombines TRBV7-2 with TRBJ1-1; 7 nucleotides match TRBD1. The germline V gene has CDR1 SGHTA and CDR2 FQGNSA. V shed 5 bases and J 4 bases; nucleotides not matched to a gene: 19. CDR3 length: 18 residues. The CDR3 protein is CASSTTGSLGNLGTEAFF. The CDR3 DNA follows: TGTGCCAGCAGCACGACAGGGTCCTTGGGTAATTTAGGCACTGAAGCTTTCTTT.

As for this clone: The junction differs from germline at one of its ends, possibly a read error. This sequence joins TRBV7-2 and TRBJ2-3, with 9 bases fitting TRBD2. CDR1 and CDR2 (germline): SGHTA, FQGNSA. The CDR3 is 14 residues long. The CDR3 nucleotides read TGTGCCAGCAGCATAGCGGGAGGCACAGATACGCAGTATTTT. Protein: CASSIAGGTDTQYF.

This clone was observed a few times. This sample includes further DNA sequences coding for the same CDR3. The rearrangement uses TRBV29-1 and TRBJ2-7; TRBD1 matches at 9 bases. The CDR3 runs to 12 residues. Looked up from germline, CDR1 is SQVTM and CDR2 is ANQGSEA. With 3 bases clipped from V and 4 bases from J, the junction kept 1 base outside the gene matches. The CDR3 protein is CSVEGQGYEQYF. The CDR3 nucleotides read TGCAGCGTTGAGGGACAGGGTTACGAGCAGTACTTC.

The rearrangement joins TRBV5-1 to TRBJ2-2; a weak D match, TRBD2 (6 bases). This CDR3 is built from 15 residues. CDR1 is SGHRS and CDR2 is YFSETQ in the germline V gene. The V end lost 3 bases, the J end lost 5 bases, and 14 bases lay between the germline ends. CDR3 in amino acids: CASSSGAIVTGELFF. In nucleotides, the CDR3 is TGCGCCAGCAGCTCGGGAGCGATAGTGACCGGGGAGCTGTTTTTT.

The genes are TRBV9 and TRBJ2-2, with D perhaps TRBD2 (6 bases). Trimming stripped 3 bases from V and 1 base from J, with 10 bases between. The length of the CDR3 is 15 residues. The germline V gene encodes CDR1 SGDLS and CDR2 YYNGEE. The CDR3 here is CASSELARNTGELFF. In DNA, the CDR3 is TGTGCCAGCAGCGAGCTAGCGCGGAACACCGGGGAGCTGTTTTTT.

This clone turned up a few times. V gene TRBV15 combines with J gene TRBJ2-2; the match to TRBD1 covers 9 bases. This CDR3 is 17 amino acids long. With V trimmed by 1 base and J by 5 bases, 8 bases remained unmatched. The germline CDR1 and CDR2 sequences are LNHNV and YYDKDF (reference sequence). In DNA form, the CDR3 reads TGTGCCACCAGCAGAGGTGGACAGGGGTACAAAACCGGGGAGCTGTTTTTT. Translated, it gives CATSRGGQGYKTGELFF.

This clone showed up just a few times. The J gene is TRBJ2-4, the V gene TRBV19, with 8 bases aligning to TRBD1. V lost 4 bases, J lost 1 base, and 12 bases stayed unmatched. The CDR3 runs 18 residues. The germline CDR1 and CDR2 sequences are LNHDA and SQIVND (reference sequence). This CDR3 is CASSTLGNRDRAKNIQYF. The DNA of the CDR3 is TGTGCCAGTAGTACGTTAGGAAACCGGGACAGGGCCAAAAACATTCAGTACTTC.

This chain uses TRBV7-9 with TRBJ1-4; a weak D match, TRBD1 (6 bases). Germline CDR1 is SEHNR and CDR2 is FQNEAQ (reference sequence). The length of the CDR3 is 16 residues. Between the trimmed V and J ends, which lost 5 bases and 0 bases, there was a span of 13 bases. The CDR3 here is CASSPQGKTTNEKLFF. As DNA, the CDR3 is TGTGCCAGCAGCCCCCAGGGGAAAACAACTAATGAAAAACTGTTTTTT.

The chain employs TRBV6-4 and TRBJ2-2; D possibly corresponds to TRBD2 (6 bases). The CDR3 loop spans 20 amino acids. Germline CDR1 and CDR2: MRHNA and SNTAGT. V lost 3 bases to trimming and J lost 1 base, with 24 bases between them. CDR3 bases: TGTGCCAGCAGTGAGCCCCATCCGGAGGGAAGTCATTGGAACACCGGGGAGCTGTTTTTT. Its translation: CASSEPHPEGSHWNTGELFF.

DNA of the CDR3: TGTGCCAGCAGCCCCGGACTAGCGGACACAGATACGCAGTATTTT. Translation: CASSPGLADTDTQYF. The chain is built from TRBV5-4 and TRBJ2-3; 10 nucleotides align to TRBD2. Germline CDR1 reads SGHNT; CDR2 reads YYREEE (reference sequence). The ends lost 4 bases at V and 2 bases at J; junction bases unmatched: 4. This CDR3 comprises 15 residues.

The CDR3 is CASSLAASGSSYNEQFF. The CDR3 DNA reads TGTGCCAGCAGCTTAGCGGCTAGCGGGAGCTCCTACAATGAGCAGTTCTTC. The chain is built from TRBV7-8 and TRBJ2-1; 10 bases line up with TRBD2. The J segment lost 0 bases and the V segment lost 0 bases, leaving 2 bases of the junction unmatched. Germline V gives CDR1 SGHVS, CDR2 FQNEAQ. This CDR3 is 17 amino acids long.

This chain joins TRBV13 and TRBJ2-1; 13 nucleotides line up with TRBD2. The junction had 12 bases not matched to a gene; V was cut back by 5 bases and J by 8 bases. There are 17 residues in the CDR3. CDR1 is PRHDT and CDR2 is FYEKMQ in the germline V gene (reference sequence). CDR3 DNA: TGTGCCAGCAGCATCCATGTCGGGACTAGCGGGACGTATGAGCAGTTCTTC. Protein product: CASSIHVGTSGTYEQFF.

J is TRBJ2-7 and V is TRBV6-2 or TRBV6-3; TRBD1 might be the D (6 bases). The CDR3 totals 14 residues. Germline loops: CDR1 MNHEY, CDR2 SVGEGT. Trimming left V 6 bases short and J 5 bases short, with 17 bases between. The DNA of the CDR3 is TGTGCCAGCAGCCTAGAGTGGGGGCTCCACGAGCAGTACTTC. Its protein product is CASSLEWGLHEQYF.

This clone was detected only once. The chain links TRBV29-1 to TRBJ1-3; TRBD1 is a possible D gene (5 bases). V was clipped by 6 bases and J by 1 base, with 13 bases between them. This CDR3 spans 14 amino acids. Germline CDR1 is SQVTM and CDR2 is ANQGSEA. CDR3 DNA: TGCAGCGTATCCGGGGGGGAGTCTGGAAACACCATATATTTT. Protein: CSVSGGESGNTIYF.

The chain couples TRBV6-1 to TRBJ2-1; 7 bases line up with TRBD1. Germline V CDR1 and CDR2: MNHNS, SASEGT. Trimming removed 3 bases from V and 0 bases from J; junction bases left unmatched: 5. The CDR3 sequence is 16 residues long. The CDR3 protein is CASSDMTGSSYNEQFF. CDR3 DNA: TGTGCCAGCAGTGATATGACAGGGAGCTCCTACAATGAGCAGTTCTTC.